Presented here are 31 T cell receptor beta chains from one specimen sequenced in a study of T cells in Graves' hyperthyroidism and ophthalmopathy. RNA transcripts served as the template for amplifying TCR beta CDR3 regions. First-round RT-PCR with HTBI primers amplified the TCR CDR3 region. TCRdb passed the multiplex PCR reads through MiXCR, listing each CDR3 protein once. The sample lists 95,000 to 110,000 distinct CDR3 sequences; approximately 50% were seen once. Sequenced: blood. The source is a man in his forties with Graves' hyperthyroidism.

The rearrangement joins TRBV29-1 to TRBJ2-1, with D maybe TRBD1 (6 bases). V lost 4 bases and J lost 6, with 16 bases in between. This CDR3 comprises 14 residues. The V gene's germline CDR1 is SQVTM and CDR2 ANQGSEA. The CDR3 sequence is CSVVGGRGTNEQFF. The DNA of the CDR3 is TGCAGCGTTGTGGGCGGAAGGGGGACCAATGAGCAGTTCTTC.

This clonotype was seen repeatedly, ten times or more. The chain uses TRBV5-5 and TRBJ1-1; a weak D match, TRBD1 (5 bases). The V end lost 2 bases, the J end lost 1 base, and 15 bases lay between the germline ends. This CDR3 has 16 amino acids. CDR1 is SGHKS, CDR2 YYEKEE, per germline (reference sequence). In nucleotides, the CDR3 is TGTGCCAGCAGCTTATTGCCGGGACTGCAGAACACTGAAGCTTTCTTT. It encodes CASSLLPGLQNTEAFF.

The V call is TRBV29-1, the J call TRBJ1-5; possible D gene TRBD1, 6 bases. The V and J ends lost 6 bases and 4 bases respectively, with 10 bases between them. Germline V lookup: CDR1 SQVTM, CDR2 ANQGSEA. This CDR3 comprises 12 residues. The CDR3 nucleotides read TGCAGCGTCGGACAGTTAAATCAGCCCCAGCATTTT. Its translation is CSVGQLNQPQHF.

This clonotype was recorded a few times. At one boundary the junction diverges from the germline segment, which might be a read error. This rearrangement joins TRBV5-1 to TRBJ2-2, with 9 bases that match TRBD1. The germline CDR1 and CDR2 sequences are SGHRS and YFSETQ. The CDR3 has 15 residues. CDR3 loop: CASSAGTGNTGELSW. The CDR3 DNA follows: TGCGCCAGCAGCGCCGGGACAGGGAACACCGGGGAGCTGTCTTGG.

At least ten counts were recorded for this clonotype. This chain uses TRBV6-1 with TRBJ2-1; maybe TRBD1 (5 bases). CDR1 and CDR2 (germline): MNHNS, SASEGT. V was clipped by 1 base and J by 5 bases, with 12 bases between them. CDR3 length equals 15 residues. The CDR3 DNA reads TGTGCCAGCAGTGAAGAAGGACACCCCAACAATGAGCAGTTCTTC. Translating it yields CASSEEGHPNNEQFF.

The table lists this clonotype with many counts. J is TRBJ1-1 and V is TRBV19; possible D gene TRBD1, 5 bases. Looked up from germline, CDR1 is LNHDA and CDR2 is SQIVND (reference sequence). The CDR3 extends over 16 amino acids. V dropped 3 bases and J dropped 0 bases, with 14 bases sitting between them. Here the CDR3 reads CASSMGLSVMNTEAFF. The CDR3 DNA reads as TGTGCCAGTAGTATGGGGCTGTCGGTTATGAACACTGAAGCTTTCTTT.

This clonotype was detected ten times or more. The chain combines TRBV3-1 with TRBJ1-6; 10 bases are a match to TRBD1. CDR1 is LGHDT and CDR2 is YNNKEL in the germline V gene (reference sequence). The CDR3 consists of 14 residues. The trim removed 3 bases at V and 10 bases at J, leaving 3 bases unmatched. The CDR3 DNA reads as TGTGCCAGCAGCCAGGGGACAGGGGAATCACCCCTCCACTTT. Translating it yields CASSQGTGESPLHF.

The chain links TRBV29-1 to TRBJ2-7, with TRBD1 identical over 9 bases. The junction had 9 bases not matched to a gene; V was cut back by 8 bases and J by 4 bases. CDR3 length: 13 amino acids. CDR1 SQVTM and CDR2 ANQGSEA come from the germline V gene. The CDR3 coding sequence is TGCAGCTTAGAACAGGGGGCGAAGTACGAGCAGTACTTC. Protein sequence: CSLEQGAKYEQYF.

This clonotype was detected many times. The J gene is TRBJ1-3, the V gene TRBV11-2, with D uncertain. With 5 bases removed from V and 0 bases from J, the gap between germline ends came to 14 bases. The CDR3 length is 16 residues. Germline V gene lookup returns CDR1 SGHAT and CDR2 FQNNGV. CDR3 amino acids: CASSDKRRISGNTIYF. CDR3 in DNA: TGTGCCAGCAGCGACAAAAGACGTATCTCTGGAAACACCATATATTTT.

The table lists this clonotype with a few counts. The chain couples TRBV7-9 to TRBJ2-2; 12 positions agree with TRBD2. This CDR3 region has 16 residues. CDR1 is SEHNR and CDR2 is FQNEAQ in the germline V gene (reference sequence). The V segment lost 7 bases and the J segment 7 bases; nucleotides outside the gene matches: 10. For the CDR3, the DNA is TGTGCCAGCAACTCCCCTAGCGGGGGGGCCGGCGGGGAGCTGTTTTTT. This sequence encodes CASNSPSGGAGGELFF.

This clonotype was seen repeatedly, ten times or more. The V and J genes are TRBV28 and TRBJ1-6, with a possible D match to TRBD1 (6 bases). Germline CDR1 reads MDHEN; CDR2 reads SYDVKM. The V end was cut by 11 bases, the J end by 10 bases, with 15 bases between. The CDR3 has 12 amino acids. The DNA of the CDR3 is TGTGCCGAGGGCGGCCAGGGGTCACCCCTCCACTTT. Translating it yields CAEGGQGSPLHF.

The chain is built from TRBV25-1 and TRBJ2-7, with 7 bases that match TRBD1. The germline V gene has CDR1 MGHDK and CDR2 SYGVNS. CDR3 size: 24 residues. The J segment lost 4 bases and the V segment lost 11 bases, leaving 44 bases of the junction unmatched. The DNA of the CDR3 is TGTGCCGTCCTGAAGTACTGCTCGGATTGTCCGTACTCAAACGCCAGGGGACAGCTTTACGAGCAGTACTTC. This sequence encodes CAVLKYCSDCPYSNARGQLYEQYF.

Worth noting for this clonotype: This may be a read error: a much more frequent sequence differs by one nucleotide. The chain couples TRBV6-2 or TRBV6-3 to TRBJ2-7; TRBD1 might be the D (5 bases). The germline V gene encodes CDR1 MNHEY and CDR2 SVGEGT. The CDR3 sequence is 12 residues long. V shed 4 bases and J shed 6 bases, with 10 bases lying between them. CDR3 nucleotide sequence: TGTGCCAGCAGTTTATCGCAGGGCGAGCAGTACTTC. Translation: CASSLSQGEQYF.

The sample holds a few counts of this clonotype. This chain links TRBV3-1 with TRBJ2-3, with D possibly matching TRBD1 (6 bases). The CDR3 has 16 amino acids. Per germline, CDR1 LGHDT and CDR2 YNNKEL (reference sequence). The V end lost 1 base, the J end lost 3 bases, and 14 bases lay between the germline ends. The DNA for the CDR3 is TGTGCCAGCAGCCAAGTCAGCAGGGGCCTAACAGATACGCAGTATTTT. Translating gives CASSQVSRGLTDTQYF.

V and J are TRBV2 and TRBJ2-6; no reliable D call. This CDR3 region has 15 residues. Germline lookup yields CDR1 SNHLY and CDR2 FYNNEI. V gave up 6 bases and J gave up 2 bases, with 11 bases separating them. In DNA form, the CDR3 reads TGTGCCAGCAGCGCCCCAGTGACTGGGGCCAACGTCCTGACTTTC. This gives the protein CASSAPVTGANVLTF.

This clonotype was detected ten times or more. The chain has TRBV7-8 and TRBJ2-3, with 8 bases lining up with TRBD1. This CDR3 spans 15 amino acids. Unmatched junction bases numbered 1, after V lost 2 bases and J lost 0 bases. Germline-derived CDR1 and CDR2 are SGHVS and FQNEAQ. The chain's CDR3 is CASSLRTGSTDTQYF. CDR3 coding DNA: TGTGCCAGCAGCTTACGGACAGGGAGCACAGATACGCAGTATTTT.

This clonotype was recorded many times. The V and J genes are TRBV7-9 and TRBJ2-7, with 8 bases identical to TRBD2. The CDR3 contains 14 residues. CDR1 and CDR2 from the germline V gene are SEHNR and FQNEAQ (reference sequence). V shed 5 bases and J 6 bases; nucleotides not matched to a gene: 9. The CDR3 here is CASSPRDGRVEQYF. CDR3 in DNA: TGTGCCAGCAGCCCCCGGGACGGGAGGGTCGAGCAGTACTTC.

Comment on this clonotype: Being one base from a much bigger clone, this may be a read error. V is TRBV7-6 and J is TRBJ2-1, with D unclear. V was shortened by 5 bases and J by 7 bases, with 9 bases between the two germline ends. The CDR3 runs to 12 residues. Germline CDR1 and CDR2: SGHVS and FNYEAQ. The CDR3 region has the DNA TGTGCCAGCAGCCAAGGGTCGAATGAGCAGTTCTTC. It specifies CASSQGSNEQFF.

The sample holds a few counts of this clonotype. This chain joins TRBV29-1 and TRBJ1-1, with 7 bases identical to TRBD1. The ends lost 3 bases at V and 5 bases at J; junction bases unmatched: 3. Germline CDR1 SQVTM, CDR2 ANQGSEA. The CDR3 covers 12 residues. The CDR3 loop reads CSVETGRTEAFF. The CDR3 region has the DNA TGCAGCGTTGAGACAGGGCGGACTGAAGCTTTCTTT.

This clonotype was seen ten or more times. V is TRBV20-1 and J is TRBJ2-1; 14 nucleotides line up with TRBD2. V lost 6 bases, J lost 0 bases, and 16 bases stayed unmatched. Germline CDR1 and CDR2: DFQATT and SNEGSKA (reference sequence). This CDR3 has 20 residues. CDR3 nucleotide sequence: TGCAGTGCAAAGACAAGGGGGACTAGCGGGAGATGGAGCTCCTACAATGAGCAGTTCTTC. As protein: CSAKTRGTSGRWSSYNEQFF.

The chain is built from TRBV2 and TRBJ2-3, with 8 bases aligning to TRBD2. With V trimmed by 6 bases and J by 11 bases, 16 bases remained unmatched. This CDR3 is built from 15 residues. From germline, CDR1 is SNHLY and CDR2 FYNNEI. CDR3 loop: CASRRSGSTYNEQYF. In DNA, the CDR3 is TGTGCCAGCAGAAGGAGCGGGAGTACGTACAATGAGCAGTATTTT.

This clonotype was detected many times. The chain is built from TRBV6-5 and TRBJ1-1; D uncertain. Trimming pared 6 bases from V and 4 bases from J, leaving 18 bases between. The CDR3 extends over 15 amino acids. Per germline, CDR1 MNHEY and CDR2 SVGAGI. This CDR3 reads CASSPHARATTEAFF. The CDR3, as DNA: TGTGCCAGCAGCCCTCACGCCAGAGCGACCACTGAAGCTTTCTTT.

The V gene is TRBV24-1, the J gene TRBJ2-2; D gene unclear. V was pared by 5 bases and J by 8 bases, with 8 bases between. The CDR3 contains 12 residues. In germline, CDR1 is KGHDR, CDR2 SFDVKD. The CDR3 DNA reads TGTGCCACCAGTGTAATTCGAGGGGAGCTGTTTTTT. It is translated as CATSVIRGELFF.

This clonotype has at least ten counts. The chain combines TRBV2 with TRBJ2-2; 14 bases are a match to TRBD2. Germline CDR1 SNHLY, CDR2 FYNNEI. Trimming took 6 bases from V and 3 from J; bases not matched to a gene: 0. The CDR3 spans 15 residues. DNA for the CDR3: TGTGCCAGCAGGACTAGCGGGGGGGACACCGGGGAGCTGTTTTTT. This translates into CASRTSGGDTGELFF.

This chain uses TRBV5-6 with TRBJ2-5, with 7 bases matching TRBD1. The trim removed 2 bases at V and 5 bases at J, leaving 9 bases unmatched. Germline V gene lookup returns CDR1 SGHDT and CDR2 YYEEEE. CDR3 length: 15 residues. CDR3 amino acids: CASSFTGALLETQYF. DNA for the CDR3: TGTGCCAGCAGCTTTACAGGGGCACTTTTGGAGACCCAGTACTTC.

The rearrangement uses TRBV29-1 and TRBJ2-7; possibly TRBD2 for D (6 bases). The CDR3 runs 14 residues. The germline V gene encodes CDR1 SQVTM and CDR2 ANQGSEA. The CDR3 coding sequence is TGCAGTCCCCTCGGAGGAGGGAGAGGCTACGAGCAGTACTTC. Its translation: CSPLGGGRGYEQYF.

V usage is TRBV7-6 and J usage is TRBJ2-7, with D hard to call. This CDR3 comprises 15 residues. V was shortened by 8 bases and J by 2 bases, with 19 bases between the two germline ends. From germline, CDR1 is SGHVS and CDR2 FNYEAQ. CDR3 DNA: TGTGCCAGCTCACCACCCCCGGACGGAACCTACGAGCAGTACTTC. This encodes CASSPPPDGTYEQYF.

This clonotype has a count of ten or more. A much larger clone differs from this one at a single base, so this may be a read error. The chain couples TRBV7-9 to TRBJ1-2; 12 bases are shared with TRBD1. The V and J ends lost 3 bases and 8 bases, in that order; junction bases with no gene match: 7. Per the germline V gene, CDR1 is SEHNR and CDR2 is FQNEAQ (reference sequence). The CDR3 is made up of 15 amino acids. The DNA of the CDR3 is TGTGCCAGCAGCTTTGTGGGACAGGGGGCGAGGGGCTACACCTTC. Translation gives CASSFVGQGARGYTF.

V is TRBV7-9 and J is TRBJ2-5; D is tentatively TRBD1 or TRBD2 (5 bases each). Germline loops: CDR1 SEHNR, CDR2 FQNEAQ (reference sequence). The CDR3 totals 15 residues. V was pared by 6 bases and J by 2 bases, with 16 bases between. The CDR3 DNA reads TGTGCCAGCAGTAACCGGGACCGTGAACAAGAGACCCAGTACTTC. This gives the protein CASSNRDREQETQYF.

Only one count was recorded for this clonotype. The CDR3 region is CASSVGASGDNEAFF. CDR3 coding DNA: TGTGCCAGCAGCGTAGGGGCTAGCGGGGACAATGAAGCTTTCTTT. This sequence joins TRBV9 and TRBJ1-1, with a weak D call TRBD1 (6 bases). This CDR3 has 15 residues. The ends were cut back, 0 bases at V and 7 bases at J, with 16 bases in the middle. Per germline, CDR1 SGDLS and CDR2 YYNGEE.

V gene TRBV7-6 combines with J gene TRBJ1-4; D is undetermined. CDR3 length: 13 residues. Germline V lookup: CDR1 SGHVS, CDR2 FNYEAQ. The ends were cut back, 5 bases at V and 11 bases at J, with 15 bases in the middle. CDR3 in DNA: TGTGCCAGCAGCCTGGACCTGGTCGGGAAACTGTTTTTT. Amino acids: CASSLDLVGKLFF. Filled out from reference TRBV7-6 and TRBJ1-4, the complete variable domain reads GAGVSQSPRYKVTKRGQDVALRCDPISGHVSLYWYRQALGQGPEFLTYFNYEAQQDKSGLPNDRFSAERPEGSISTLTIQRTEQRDSAMYRCASSLDLVGKLFFGSGTQLSVL.